The 28 T cell receptor beta chains below all came from one sample that was sequenced in a study of blood T cells in healthy people across ages. With a J-beta primer mix and a sample-barcoded 5' primer, a second PCR ran about 6 to 11 cycles. In TCRdb, the 5' RACE reads were re-called with MiXCR into one record per CDR3 protein. This sample yields more than 650,000 distinct CDR3 sequences, of which roughly 25% are seen a single time; 3% belongs to the top ten. These data also featured in a second study, about T cells of mothers and their children.

Sequencing was performed on blood. These receptors were obtained from a boy aged 5-17 years in good health.

The chain links TRBV5-8 to TRBJ1-4, with D perhaps matching TRBD1 (6 bases). CDR3 size: 15 residues. Germline assignment: CDR1 SGHTS and CDR2 YDEGEE. Trimming cost V 4 bases and J 8 bases, with 18 bases left between them. The CDR3 sequence is CASSPGQKLEEKLFF. Written as DNA, the CDR3 is TGTGCCAGCAGCCCCGGACAGAAGTTAGAAGAAAAACTGTTTTTT. The full variable domain, with the rest looked up from reference TRBV5-8 and TRBJ1-4, is EAGVTQSPTHLIKTRGQQATLRCSPISGHTSVYWYQQALGLGLQFLLWYDEGEERNRGNFPPRFSGRQFPNYSSELNVNALELEDSALYLCASSPGQKLEEKLFFGSGTQLSVL.

This clonotype was counted between two and nine times. V usage is TRBV28 and J usage is TRBJ1-1; D unclear. Germline lookup yields CDR1 MDHEN and CDR2 SYDVKM. This CDR3 has 16 amino acids. The ends were cut back, 3 bases at V and 6 bases at J, with 20 bases in the middle. CDR3 region: CASSLGLGQGVPEAFF. The CDR3 coding sequence is TGTGCCAGCAGTTTGGGCCTCGGTCAAGGTGTTCCTGAAGCTTTCTTT.

This clonotype was seen a handful of times. This chain links TRBV5-1 with TRBJ2-1; 10 nucleotides agree with TRBD2. This CDR3 contains 15 residues. V gave up 5 bases and J gave up 3 bases; unmatched junction bases: 5. Per the germline V gene, CDR1 is SGHRS and CDR2 is YFSETQ. CDR3: CASRAGTSDYNEQFF. In nucleotides, the CDR3 is TGCGCCAGCAGGGCCGGGACTAGCGACTACAATGAGCAGTTCTTC.

This clonotype was detected only a few times. V usage is TRBV20-1 and J usage is TRBJ2-1; 8 nucleotides match TRBD1. The CDR3 length is 15 residues. Germline V gives CDR1 DFQATT, CDR2 SNEGSKA (reference sequence). V was pared by 6 bases and J by 2 bases, with 9 bases of the junction left unmatched. The CDR3 DNA reads as TGCAGTGCGAGTTCCGGGACAGGAGCCTACAATGAGCAGTTCTTC. Translating it yields CSASSGTGAYNEQFF.

The J gene is TRBJ1-6, the V gene TRBV7-9; D is unresolved. The length of the CDR3 is 15 residues. The V gene lost 1 base and the J gene lost 4 bases, with 8 bases spanning the gap. CDR1 is SEHNR, CDR2 FQNEAQ, per germline (reference sequence). The CDR3 reads CASSLDEDYNSPLHF. The DNA of the CDR3 is TGTGCCAGCAGCTTAGATGAGGATTATAATTCACCCCTCCACTTT.

The sample holds a few counts of this clonotype. The rearrangement links TRBV28 to TRBJ2-7, with TRBD2 matching over 7 bases. Germline V gene sequence: CDR1 MDHEN, CDR2 SYDVKM. This CDR3 contains 14 residues. Trimming took 7 bases from V and 9 from J; bases not matched to a gene: 15. CDR3 in DNA: TGTGCCAGCACCCTGCGGGGGACCTCGATAGGGCAGTACTTC. Its translation is CASTLRGTSIGQYF.

This clonotype was counted only a few times. The rearrangement uses TRBV12-3 or TRBV12-4 and TRBJ1-1; 8 bases map to TRBD1. The V and J ends lost 5 bases and 1 base, in that order; junction bases with no gene match: 9. CDR3 length: 16 residues. The CDR3 DNA reads as TGTGCCAGCAGTGAGTTCCAGGGGGCGGGGAACACTGAAGCTTTCTTT. Translated, it gives CASSEFQGAGNTEAFF.

This clonotype turned up a few times. The chain is built from TRBV20-1 and TRBJ1-4, with TRBD1 as a possible D gene (6 bases). The CDR3 covers 15 residues. V lost 5 bases and J lost 3, with 16 bases in between. The V gene's germline CDR1 is DFQATT and CDR2 SNEGSKA (reference sequence). CDR3 amino acids: CSAPRAGAANEKLFF. In DNA, the CDR3 is TGCAGTGCTCCGAGAGCAGGGGCTGCTAATGAAAAACTGTTTTTT.

The V and J genes are TRBV2 and TRBJ2-7; 7 nucleotides agree with TRBD2. Germline CDR1 is SNHLY and CDR2 is FYNNEI. This CDR3 contains 12 residues. V lost 10 bases to trimming and J lost 5 bases; unmatched junction nucleotides: 8. CDR3 loop: CATHRDYHEQYF. The CDR3 bases are TGTGCCACCCACCGGGACTACCACGAGCAGTACTTC.

The table lists this clonotype with a few counts. Because it lacks the conserved phenylalanine or tryptophan at the end, this CDR3 is likely a read error. V is TRBV27 and J is TRBJ2-1; unclear D gene. Germline V lookup: CDR1 MNHEY, CDR2 SMNVEV (reference sequence). With 8 bases removed from V and 6 bases from J, the gap between germline ends came to 14 bases. CDR3 length: 13 residues. The CDR3 region is CASSRATLNEQFL. In DNA, the CDR3 is TGTGCCAGCTCGAGAGCTACCCTCAATGAGCAGTTCCTC.

The CDR3 loop is CASGAGESYNEQFF. The CDR3 coding sequence is TGTGCCAGCGGGGCGGGAGAGTCCTACAATGAGCAGTTCTTC. The chain uses TRBV6-5 and TRBJ2-1; 7 nucleotides match TRBD2. CDR3 size: 14 residues. The junction had 5 bases not matched to a gene; V was cut back by 8 bases and J by 1 base. The germline gives CDR1 MNHEY, CDR2 SVGAGI.

This clonotype has only a few counts. V is TRBV5-1 and J is TRBJ2-5; 10 bases map to TRBD2. The CDR3 loop spans 16 amino acids. Germline lookup yields CDR1 SGHRS and CDR2 YFSETQ. Trimming cost V 2 bases and J 6 bases; bases outside gene matches: 10. CDR3 loop: CASSFTPAGGQQTQYF. The DNA of the CDR3 is TGCGCCAGCAGCTTCACCCCAGCGGGGGGGCAACAGACCCAGTACTTC.

The V and J genes are TRBV15 and TRBJ2-1; D gene ambiguous. This CDR3 spans 13 amino acids. Trimming cost V 3 bases and J 6 bases, with 9 bases left between them. Looked up from germline, CDR1 is LNHNV and CDR2 is YYDKDF (reference sequence). Here the CDR3 reads CATSSLGSNEQFF. The CDR3 DNA reads as TGTGCCACCAGCAGTTTAGGGTCCAATGAGCAGTTCTTC.

The table lists this clonotype with a few counts. This chain connects TRBV6-6 to TRBJ1-5; the D gene is possibly TRBD1 (5 bases). Trimming took 9 bases from V and 4 from J, leaving 10 bases between them. Looked up from germline, CDR1 is MNHNY and CDR2 is SVGAGI (reference sequence). This CDR3 spans 12 amino acids. The CDR3 DNA sequence: TGTGCCAGTACGTCAGGGAATCAGCCCCAGCATTTT. Its translation: CASTSGNQPQHF.

The sample holds a few counts of this clonotype. The chain uses TRBV24-1 and TRBJ1-3, with a possible D match to TRBD1 (5 bases). Trimming took 7 bases from V and 3 from J, leaving 21 bases between them. This CDR3 contains 17 residues. CDR1 is KGHDR and CDR2 is SFDVKD in the germline V gene. CDR3 protein: CATRHQGELEIGNTIYF. The CDR3 nucleotides read TGTGCCACCAGACACCAGGGAGAACTCGAGATTGGAAACACCATATATTTT.

V is TRBV25-1 and J is TRBJ1-1; TRBD1 is a possible D gene (6 bases). Trimming stripped 3 bases from V and 5 bases from J, with 19 bases between. Germline V gives CDR1 MGHDK, CDR2 SYGVNS. The CDR3 is 16 amino acids. Here the CDR3 reads CASSDSFLGAGTEAFF. For the CDR3, the DNA is TGTGCCAGCAGTGATTCTTTTTTGGGGGCCGGAACTGAAGCTTTCTTT.

The genes are TRBV6-6 and TRBJ2-7; D may be TRBD2 (5 bases). The end of the DNA aligns better with TRBJ2-1, so the J call may be wrong. Germline CDR1 is MNHNY and CDR2 is SVGAGI (reference sequence). The CDR3 length is 14 residues. The CDR3 DNA reads as TGTGCCAGCAGTTTGACTACTACACGGGGTGAGCAGTTCTTC. Protein product: CASSLTTTRGEQFF.

This clonotype was detected only a few times. This rearrangement joins TRBV10-2 to TRBJ1-2; D is unclear. Trimming left V 7 bases short and J 3 bases short, with 12 bases between. The germline V gene encodes CDR1 WSHSY and CDR2 SAAADI. The CDR3 is 13 residues long. The DNA for the CDR3 is TGCGCCAGCACCTCGGTCGAGGACTATGGCTACACCTTC. Its translation is CASTSVEDYGYTF.

This clonotype was counted a few times. This chain links TRBV13 with TRBJ2-7, with D perhaps matching TRBD2 (6 bases). This CDR3 has 13 amino acids. The V end was cut by 5 bases, the J end by 2 bases, with 10 bases between. CDR1 PRHDT and CDR2 FYEKMQ come from the germline V gene (reference sequence). CDR3 DNA: TGTGCCAGCAGCACGACGGGAGCCTACGAGCAGTACTTC. This translates into CASSTTGAYEQYF.

This clonotype was detected a few times. This chain uses TRBV9 with TRBJ2-1, with D possibly called TRBD1 or TRBD2 (5 bases each). Germline CDR1 reads SGDLS; CDR2 reads YYNGEE. Trimming pared 2 bases from V and 3 bases from J, leaving 9 bases between. This CDR3 is built from 14 residues. CDR3 sequence reads: CASSVGRNYNEQFF. The CDR3 DNA reads TGTGCCAGCAGCGTGGGACGGAACTACAATGAGCAGTTCTTC.

This clonotype was recorded a few times. The chain carries TRBV20-1 and TRBJ1-4; D might be TRBD1 (5 bases). Germline V gives CDR1 DFQATT, CDR2 SNEGSKA (reference sequence). With 3 bases removed from V and 5 bases from J, the gap between germline ends came to 13 bases. The CDR3 extends over 14 amino acids. The CDR3 sequence is CSASRGARNEKLFF. CDR3 DNA: TGCAGTGCTAGTCGTGGGGCAAGGAATGAAAAACTGTTTTTT.

This clonotype was seen just once. V is TRBV5-4 and J is TRBJ2-2, with D hard to call. Germline V gene data show CDR1 as SGHNT and CDR2 as YYREEE (reference sequence). Trimming cost V 1 base and J 0 bases, with 10 bases left between them. CDR3 size: 16 residues. CDR3 residues: CASSLRGGANTGELFF. The CDR3 DNA reads as TGTGCCAGCAGCTTGAGAGGCGGAGCGAACACCGGGGAGCTGTTTTTT. The full variable domain, rest sourced from reference TRBV5-4 and TRBJ2-2, is ETGVTQSPTHLIKTRGQQVTLRCSSQSGHNTVSWYQQALGQGPQFIFQYYREEENGRGNFPPRFSGLQFPNYSSELNVNALELDDSALYLCASSLRGGANTGELFFGEGSRLTVL.

The chain uses TRBV20-1 and TRBJ1-2; possibly TRBD1 for D (5 bases). In germline, CDR1 is DFQATT, CDR2 SNEGSKA (reference sequence). The V end lost 6 bases, the J end lost 5 bases, and 16 bases lay between the germline ends. CDR3 length equals 13 residues. The CDR3 loop is CSALSGREYGYTF. The CDR3 nucleotides are TGCAGTGCCCTGTCGGGCAGGGAATATGGCTACACCTTC.

The rearrangement joins TRBV20-1 to TRBJ2-3, with TRBD2 as a possible D gene (5 bases). Germline values: CDR1 DFQATT, CDR2 SNEGSKA (reference sequence). The CDR3 has 14 amino acids. The ends were cut back, 2 bases at V and 0 bases at J, with 9 bases in the middle. This chain's CDR3 is CSARPGSSTDTQYF. CDR3 nucleotide sequence: TGCAGTGCTAGACCGGGGAGTAGCACAGATACGCAGTATTTT.

The chain couples TRBV4-2 to TRBJ2-1, with 7 positions matching TRBD2. CDR1 is LGHNA and CDR2 is YNFKEQ in the germline V gene. The V and J ends lost 3 bases and 5 bases, in that order; junction bases with no gene match: 7. There are 15 residues in the CDR3. The CDR3 nucleotides read TGTGCCAGCAGCCACAGCGGGGAGGCGGACAATGAGCAGTTCTTC. The encoded protein is CASSHSGEADNEQFF.

This clonotype has just a few counts. The chain combines TRBV27 with TRBJ2-7; 9 bases align to TRBD2. After removal of 3 bases from V and 2 bases from J, the junction contained 2 bases not matched to a gene. This CDR3 region has 14 residues. Germline V lookup: CDR1 MNHEY, CDR2 SMNVEV (reference sequence). The chain's CDR3 is CASSFLAGPYEQYF. CDR3 in DNA: TGTGCCAGCAGTTTCCTAGCGGGGCCCTACGAGCAGTACTTC.

The sample holds a few counts of this clonotype. CDR3 nucleotides: TGTGCCACCAGTGATTGGAGGACGGATAGCACAGATACGCAGTATTTT. This gives the protein CATSDWRTDSTDTQYF. The rearrangement links TRBV24-1 to TRBJ2-3; D perhaps matches TRBD2 (5 bases). The germline CDR1 and CDR2 sequences are KGHDR and SFDVKD. The CDR3 covers 16 residues. Trimming left V 2 bases short and J 0 bases short, with 11 bases between.

The V call is TRBV11-1, the J call TRBJ2-1, with D possibly TRBD1 on 6 matching bases. V was shortened by 4 bases and J by 1 base, with 14 bases between the two germline ends. The CDR3 is 16 amino acids. Germline V gene lookup returns CDR1 SGHAT and CDR2 FQDESV (reference sequence). The DNA for the CDR3 is TGTGCCAGCAGCTCGTTTGGGACAAATTCCTACAATGAGCAGTTCTTC. This codes for CASSSFGTNSYNEQFF.